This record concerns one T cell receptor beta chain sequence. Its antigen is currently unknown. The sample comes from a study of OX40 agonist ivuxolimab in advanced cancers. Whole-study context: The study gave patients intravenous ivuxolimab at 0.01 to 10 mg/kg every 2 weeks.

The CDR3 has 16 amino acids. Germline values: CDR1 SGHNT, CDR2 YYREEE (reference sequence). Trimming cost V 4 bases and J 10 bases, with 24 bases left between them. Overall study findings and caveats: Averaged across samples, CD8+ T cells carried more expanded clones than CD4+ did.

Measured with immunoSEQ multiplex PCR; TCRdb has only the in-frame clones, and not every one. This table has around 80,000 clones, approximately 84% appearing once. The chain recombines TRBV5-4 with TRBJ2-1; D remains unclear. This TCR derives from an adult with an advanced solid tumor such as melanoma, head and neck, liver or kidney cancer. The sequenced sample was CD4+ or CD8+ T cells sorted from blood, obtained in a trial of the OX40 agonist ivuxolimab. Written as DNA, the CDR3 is TGTGCCAGCAGCCCTCCCAATTCCGGGTCGCGCAGGGAGCAGTTCTTC. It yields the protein CASSPPNSGSRREQFF.